The 30 T cell receptor beta chains reported below all come from one sample, sequenced in a study of beta chain features in type 1 diabetes. Findings and limits, study-wide: Significant though moderate, a shortening of TCRB CDR3s appeared in all four CD4+ subsets of Type 1 diabetes patients.

Every isolated RNA sample was fully reverse transcribed, so sequencing captured expressed TCRB transcripts. The assay was immunoSEQ multiplex PCR, and TCRdb's table has in-frame clones only and misses some. Of some 700,000 clones detected, 10% to 15% appear once; the ten largest clones hold 0.022%. Antigen specificity for these receptors is unknown. Source material: naive CD4+ T cells from blood. The receptor set was obtained from a young man with type 1 diabetes.

This sequence joins TRBV28 and TRBJ1-1; unclear D gene. CDR3 length: 14 residues. The ends were cut back, 5 bases at V and 1 base at J, with 11 bases in the middle. CDR1 and CDR2 from the germline V gene are MDHEN and SYDVKM. The CDR3, as DNA: TGTGCCAGCAGTCCCCATGACTGGAACACTGAAGCTTTCTTT. This encodes CASSPHDWNTEAFF.

This clone was recorded a few times. V and J are TRBV19 and TRBJ2-1; D not resolved. The CDR3 contains 12 residues. The ends were cut back, 8 bases at V and 3 bases at J, with 8 bases in the middle. Germline V CDR1 and CDR2: LNHDA, SQIVND (reference sequence). For the CDR3, the DNA is TGTGCCAGTCATGACAACTACAATGAGCAGTTCTTC. Protein product: CASHDNYNEQFF.

This clone was seen more than once but under ten times. The rearrangement uses TRBV5-1 and TRBJ2-1, with 10 bases identical to TRBD1. Germline V CDR1 and CDR2: SGHRS, YFSETQ. J lost 7 bases, V lost 3 bases, and 13 bases had no gene match. This CDR3 is 17 amino acids long. The CDR3 sequence is CASSWSVGTGEWNEQFF. For the CDR3, the DNA is TGCGCCAGCAGCTGGTCCGTTGGGACAGGGGAGTGGAATGAGCAGTTCTTC.

This clone was picked up a small number of times. V usage is TRBV6-4 and J usage is TRBJ2-2, with D perhaps TRBD2 (5 bases). Germline lookup yields CDR1 MRHNA and CDR2 SNTAGT. The CDR3 loop spans 14 amino acids. The V end lost 4 bases, the J end lost 6 bases, and 12 bases lay between the germline ends. The DNA of the CDR3 is TGTGCCAGCAGTGTTACCCGGAGGTCCGGGGAGCTGTTTTTT. As protein: CASSVTRRSGELFF.

This chain links TRBV29-1 with TRBJ1-3, with D unclear. There are 16 residues in the CDR3. CDR1 SQVTM and CDR2 ANQGSEA come from the germline V gene. V was shortened by 3 bases and J by 4 bases, with 19 bases between the two germline ends. The CDR3 DNA follows: TGCAGCGTTGATCGGATAAGGCGGCGGTGGGGAAACACCATATATTTT. It specifies CSVDRIRRRWGNTIYF.

This clone was seen more than once but under ten times. The CDR3 here is CSVVMVPNTEAFF. The CDR3 bases are TGCAGCGTTGTCATGGTTCCGAACACTGAAGCTTTCTTT. J is TRBJ1-1 and V is TRBV29-1; D ambiguous. The CDR3 runs 13 residues. The germline CDR1 and CDR2 sequences are SQVTM and ANQGSEA. V lost 4 bases to trimming and J lost 1 base, with 10 bases between them.

The chain links TRBV30 to TRBJ1-2; D is undetermined. The CDR3 is 13 amino acids. The germline V and J ends were trimmed by 2 bases and 5 bases, with 12 bases remaining between them. Germline-derived CDR1 and CDR2 are GTSNPN and SVGIG (reference sequence). CDR3 coding DNA: TGTGCCTGGAGTCCAAGGGTGGGATATGGCTACACCTTC. Translating gives CAWSPRVGYGYTF.

The chain has TRBV10-3 and TRBJ1-6, with D perhaps TRBD1 (5 bases). V lost 5 bases to trimming and J lost 3 bases, with 14 bases between them. This CDR3 has 16 residues. Germline-derived CDR1 and CDR2 are ENHRY and SYGVKD. The DNA of the CDR3 is TGTGCCATCAGTAATACCGACGACAGCTATAATTCACCCCTCCACTTT. The encoded protein is CAISNTDDSYNSPLHF.

The V and J genes are TRBV7-2 and TRBJ2-1, with D unresolved. V was cut by 3 bases and J by 0 bases, with 9 bases left in between. Germline loops: CDR1 SGHTA, CDR2 FQGNSA. CDR3 length: 15 amino acids. The CDR3 is CASSFQTSSYNEQFF. The CDR3 nucleotides are TGTGCCAGCAGCTTCCAAACGAGCTCCTACAATGAGCAGTTCTTC.

This clone has a handful of counts. CDR3 region: CASSQLGQGANEKLFF. The CDR3 nucleotides are TGCGCCAGCAGCCAATTGGGACAGGGGGCTAATGAAAAACTGTTTTTT. The chain has TRBV4-1 and TRBJ1-4; 11 positions agree with TRBD1. The V segment lost 2 bases and the J segment 3 bases; nucleotides outside the gene matches: 2. This CDR3 is 16 amino acids long. Germline-derived CDR1 and CDR2 are MGHRA and YSYEKL.

This clone was detected only a few times. The chain uses TRBV7-8 and TRBJ1-1; a possible D gene is TRBD1 (6 bases). The V end lost 1 base, the J end lost 8 bases, and 17 bases lay between the germline ends. This CDR3 has 15 residues. Germline V gene data show CDR1 as SGHVS and CDR2 as FQNEAQ. The CDR3 DNA follows: TGTGCCAGCAGCTTAGAGGACAGCCCCGGGACCGAAGCTTTCTTT. Its protein is CASSLEDSPGTEAFF.

This clone was seen a few times. This chain links TRBV4-1 with TRBJ2-7, with 10 bases aligning to TRBD2. The CDR3 spans 16 residues. Germline loops: CDR1 MGHRA, CDR2 YSYEKL. V trimming: 1 base; J trimming: 4 bases; junction bases outside the gene matches: 7. The CDR3 region is CASSQGMGLAFYEQYF. The CDR3 DNA reads TGCGCCAGCAGCCAAGGAATGGGACTAGCGTTTTACGAGCAGTACTTC.

The J gene is TRBJ2-3, the V gene TRBV7-2; D unclear. Germline CDR1 SGHTA, CDR2 FQGNSA. Trimming cost V 7 bases and J 2 bases, with 16 bases left between them. This CDR3 contains 15 residues. The CDR3 DNA reads TGTGCCAGCACCCCCGCCGGTACTACCACAGATACGCAGTATTTT. Amino acids: CASTPAGTTTDTQYF.

This sequence joins TRBV5-1 and TRBJ2-7; TRBD2 is a possible D gene (5 bases). Per the germline V gene, CDR1 is SGHRS and CDR2 is YFSETQ. This CDR3 has 16 amino acids. Trimming took 0 bases from V and 6 from J, leaving 19 bases between them. CDR3 residues: CASSLASGPTSGEQYF. The DNA of the CDR3 is TGCGCCAGCAGCTTGGCCTCGGGCCCAACTAGTGGCGAGCAGTACTTC.

This clone was detected a few times. This chain links TRBV4-2 with TRBJ1-1; D gene unclear. Trimming pared 4 bases from V and 5 bases from J, leaving 17 bases between. The CDR3 is made up of 15 amino acids. Looked up from germline, CDR1 is LGHNA and CDR2 is YNFKEQ. CDR3 bases: TGTGCCAGCAGCCCCTCCGACGGAGCGGCGACTGAAGCTTTCTTT. Residues: CASSPSDGAATEAFF.

On this clone itself: Other nucleotide sequences in the sample specify the same CDR3. The CDR3 reads CAWSVAGNTIYF. CDR3 nucleotides: TGTGCCTGGAGTGTAGCGGGAAACACCATATATTTT. The chain employs TRBV30 and TRBJ1-3; D unresolved. The V and J ends lost 0 bases and 4 bases respectively, with 4 bases between them. The germline V gene has CDR1 GTSNPN and CDR2 SVGIG (reference sequence). This CDR3 has 12 amino acids.

The chain combines TRBV19 with TRBJ2-1; 7 bases align to TRBD1. This CDR3 is 15 amino acids long. J lost 2 bases, V lost 7 bases, and 8 bases had no gene match. The germline CDR1 and CDR2 sequences are LNHDA and SQIVND (reference sequence). CDR3 sequence (DNA): TGTGCCAGTAATCAAGCGGACAGGACCTACAATGAGCAGTTCTTC. Protein product: CASNQADRTYNEQFF.

This clone was counted a few times. This chain connects TRBV12-5 to TRBJ1-1; D is uncertain. V was clipped by 3 bases and J by 1 base, with 6 bases between them. The CDR3 has 13 residues. CDR1 is LGHNT and CDR2 is FRNRAP in the germline V gene. CDR3 protein: CASGFAGNTEAFF. The CDR3 DNA reads as TGTGCTAGTGGTTTCGCGGGGAACACTGAAGCTTTCTTT.

The chain recombines TRBV15 with TRBJ2-7, with D possibly TRBD1 on 6 matching bases. CDR3 size: 15 residues. Germline values: CDR1 LNHNV, CDR2 YYDKDF (reference sequence). Trimming stripped 0 bases from V and 5 bases from J, with 14 bases between. CDR3 amino acids: CATSRDMGAPHEQYF. In DNA, the CDR3 is TGTGCCACCAGCAGAGATATGGGGGCTCCCCACGAGCAGTACTTC. The complete variable domain, with remaining parts taken from reference TRBV15 and TRBJ2-7, reads DAMVIQNPRYQVTQFGKPVTLSCSQTLNHNVMYWYQQKSSQAPKLLFHYYDKDFNNEADTPDNFQSRRPNTSFCFLDIRSPGLGDTAMYLCATSRDMGAPHEQYFGPGTRLTVT.

V usage is TRBV14 and J usage is TRBJ1-6; the D gene is possibly TRBD1 (5 bases). Looked up from germline, CDR1 is SGHDN and CDR2 is FVKESK. V was pared by 3 bases and J by 5 bases, with 11 bases between. The CDR3 contains 15 residues. CDR3 sequence (DNA): TGTGCCAGCAGCCAGTCCTGGACAAATAATTCACCCCTCCACTTT. This translates into CASSQSWTNNSPLHF.

The chain links TRBV28 to TRBJ2-1, with no clear D. This CDR3 is built from 13 residues. CDR1 and CDR2 (germline): MDHEN, SYDVKM. Between the trimmed V and J ends, which lost 8 bases and 6 bases, there was a span of 14 bases. DNA of the CDR3: TGTGCCAGCCTTTCCCTCACGGGCAATGAGCAGTTCTTC. This translates into CASLSLTGNEQFF. Full variable domain (remainder filled in from reference TRBV28 and TRBJ2-1): DVKVTQSSRYLVKRTGEKVFLECVQDMDHENMFWYRQDPGLGLRLIYFSYDVKMKEKGDIPEGYSVSREKKERFSLILESASTNQTSMYLCASLSLTGNEQFFGPGTRLTVL.

There are a few counts of this clone. The sample carries other DNA sequences with the same CDR3. This rearrangement joins TRBV29-1 to TRBJ1-4; D gene unclear. Germline CDR1 reads SQVTM; CDR2 reads ANQGSEA. Trimming pared 4 bases from V and 7 bases from J, leaving 13 bases between. The CDR3 runs to 13 residues. The DNA for the CDR3 is TGCAGCGTTGCGGTGGCAGGTGGTGAAAAACTGTTTTTT. Protein: CSVAVAGGEKLFF.

The chain combines TRBV9 with TRBJ2-3, with 9 bases identical to TRBD2. The ends lost 2 bases at V and 2 bases at J; junction bases unmatched: 3. The CDR3 totals 15 residues. CDR1 is SGDLS, CDR2 YYNGEE, per germline. The CDR3 coding sequence is TGTGCCAGCAGCGTCGCGGGGGGGAACACAGATACGCAGTATTTT. It specifies CASSVAGGNTDTQYF.

This clone has a handful of counts. The chain couples TRBV28 to TRBJ1-1; 8 bases match TRBD1. Unmatched junction bases numbered 5, after V lost 7 bases and J lost 7 bases. CDR1 and CDR2 (germline): MDHEN, SYDVKM. This CDR3 has 12 amino acids. This chain's CDR3 is CASTLGQGEAFF. The CDR3 region has the DNA TGTGCCAGCACCCTCGGACAGGGTGAAGCTTTCTTT.

This clone was counted a few times. The rearrangement links TRBV6-5 to TRBJ1-2; the D gene is possibly TRBD1 (5 bases). The germline gives CDR1 MNHEY, CDR2 SVGAGI. The ends were cut back, 2 bases at V and 2 bases at J, with 15 bases in the middle. The CDR3 is made up of 16 amino acids. In nucleotides, the CDR3 is TGTGCCAGCAGTTACGGGGCAGGGATCGAGAACTATGGCTACACCTTC. It is translated as CASSYGAGIENYGYTF.

In DNA form, the CDR3 reads TGTGCCAGCAGCGTGGAGTTGGGACAGAGGCGGGGACGATCTAACTATGGCTACACCTTC. It yields the protein CASSVELGQRRGRSNYGYTF. V is TRBV9 and J is TRBJ1-2; 7 bases are shared with TRBD1. Germline V CDR1 and CDR2: SGDLS, YYNGEE. The CDR3 is made up of 20 amino acids. Trimming removed 2 bases from V and 0 bases from J; junction bases left unmatched: 19.

Only a few counts were recorded for this clone. The sample carries other DNA sequences with the same CDR3. The chain recombines TRBV7-9 with TRBJ1-4; D possibly corresponds to TRBD1 (5 bases). The CDR3 is made up of 15 amino acids. Germline-derived CDR1 and CDR2 are SEHNR and FQNEAQ (reference sequence). V was trimmed by 5 bases and J by 0 bases, leaving 10 bases between them. The DNA of the CDR3 is TGTGCCAGCAGCGGGACGGATGCAACTAATGAAAAACTGTTTTTT. Translation: CASSGTDATNEKLFF.

This chain uses TRBV30 with TRBJ1-4; D is possibly TRBD1 (5 bases). Germline V CDR1 and CDR2: GTSNPN, SVGIG (reference sequence). CDR3 length: 14 amino acids. The V end lost 0 bases, the J end lost 7 bases, and 12 bases lay between the germline ends. The CDR3 loop is CAWSVQAGSEKLFF. Here the CDR3 DNA reads TGTGCCTGGAGTGTACAGGCCGGCAGTGAAAAACTGTTTTTT.

This clone was seen more than once but under ten times. The chain recombines TRBV19 with TRBJ2-7; the match to TRBD1 covers 9 bases. Germline CDR1 is LNHDA and CDR2 is SQIVND (reference sequence). The V segment lost 8 bases and the J segment 3 bases; nucleotides outside the gene matches: 5. The CDR3 sequence is 13 residues long. CDR3 sequence reads: CASHPGQGYEQYF. The CDR3, as DNA: TGTGCCAGTCATCCGGGACAGGGCTACGAGCAGTACTTC.

In this sample, this clone turned up a few times. This chain links TRBV6-5 with TRBJ2-3; D remains unclear. This CDR3 spans 14 amino acids. V lost 5 bases and J 6 bases, leaving 15 bases between the germline ends. In germline, CDR1 is MNHEY, CDR2 SVGAGI. CDR3 amino acids: CASSRHRRTDTQYF. Here the CDR3 DNA reads TGTGCCAGCAGTAGACACCGGAGAACGGATACGCAGTATTTT.